The 8 T cell receptor beta chains given below trace back to one sample, sequenced in a study of T cell responses to AZD1222 COVID-19 vaccine. The table came from immunoSEQ multiplex PCR; TCRdb's copy has only in-frame clones and leaves some out. Of about 120,000 clones in the sample, approximately 90% are singletons; the top ten hold approximately 1.4%. Material: peripheral blood, obtained 28 days after the second AZD1222 dose. These TCRs come from an adult who received the AZD1222 COVID-19 vaccine.

The chain links TRBV5-1 to TRBJ1-5; 9 positions match TRBD1. This CDR3 is built from 17 residues. Trimming took 6 bases from V and 1 from J; bases not matched to a gene: 11. Per germline, CDR1 SGHRS and CDR2 YFSETQ. The CDR3 sequence is CASTLWNGQGSNQPQHF. The CDR3 coding sequence is TGCGCCAGCACCCTCTGGAACGGACAGGGGAGCAATCAGCCCCAGCATTTT.

The V and J genes are TRBV6-1 and TRBJ2-4; D unclear. CDR1 and CDR2 (germline): MNHNS, SASEGT. The CDR3 consists of 19 residues. Trimming shortened V by 4 bases and J by 1 base, and 23 bases separated the two germline ends. CDR3 in DNA: TGTGCCAGCAGTGCGTCCCTCCTCCGTGGGCAAGGGGCCAAAAACATTCAGTACTTC. It yields the protein CASSASLLRGQGAKNIQYF.

V usage is TRBV3-1 (or the pseudogene TRBV3-2) and J usage is TRBJ1-5; unclear D gene. Per germline, CDR1 LGHDT and CDR2 YNNKEL (reference sequence). V lost 2 bases and J lost 0, with 17 bases in between. The length of the CDR3 is 18 residues. The CDR3 coding sequence is TGTGCCAGCAGCCAAAACCCCTTGCCCGGATATAGCAATCAGCCCCAGCATTTT. Translation gives CASSQNPLPGYSNQPQHF.

V usage is TRBV3-1 (or the pseudogene TRBV3-2) and J usage is TRBJ2-2, with D perhaps TRBD1 or TRBD2 (5 bases each). V lost 4 bases and J lost 1, with 7 bases in between. Germline V gene data show CDR1 as LGHDT and CDR2 as YNNKEL (reference sequence). CDR3 length equals 14 residues. The CDR3 region is CASSRDQNTGELFF. CDR3 bases: TGTGCCAGCAGCCGGGACCAGAACACCGGGGAGCTGTTTTTT.

Note on this clone: An end of the junction differs from the germline gene, which may be a read error. This chain connects TRBV7-7 to TRBJ2-1, with 13 bases aligning to TRBD2. Per the germline V gene, CDR1 is SSHAT and CDR2 is FNYEAQ (reference sequence). CDR3 length equals 20 residues. For the CDR3, the DNA is TGTGCTAGCAGCTTAACCGCTCCGGGACTAGCGGGAATAACCTACAATGAGCAGTTCTTC. It encodes CASSLTAPGLAGITYNEQFF.

The V and J genes are TRBV27 and TRBJ2-1; D ambiguous. CDR3 length equals 13 residues. Germline CDR1 reads MNHEY; CDR2 reads SMNVEV (reference sequence). Trimming took 3 bases from V and 7 from J, leaving 10 bases between them. The DNA for the CDR3 is TGTGCCAGCAGTTTCCCCGGCCGGAATGAGCAGTTCTTC. Protein product: CASSFPGRNEQFF.

The chain has TRBV5-6 and TRBJ2-7, with D possibly matching TRBD2 (6 bases). V lost 0 bases and J 3 bases, leaving 10 bases between the germline ends. The V gene's germline CDR1 is SGHDT and CDR2 YYEEEE. The CDR3 contains 14 residues. The CDR3: CASSLGTILYEQYF. CDR3 DNA sequence: TGTGCCAGCAGCTTGGGGACTATACTCTACGAGCAGTACTTC. The complete variable domain, with remaining parts taken from reference TRBV5-6 and TRBJ2-7, reads DAGVTQSPTHLIKTRGQQVTLRCSPKSGHDTVSWYQQALGQGPQFIFQYYEEEERQRGNFPDRFSGHQFPNYSSELNVNALLLGDSALYLCASSLGTILYEQYFGPGTRLTVT.

This clone was recorded at least ten times. This chain uses TRBV5-3 with TRBJ1-5; D is unclear. TRBV5-3 is treated as an ORF (open reading frame) with a function not yet certain. This CDR3 has 16 amino acids. With 2 bases removed from V and 2 bases from J, the gap between germline ends came to 14 bases. CDR3 loop: CARSFGGSWGNQPQHF. The CDR3 coding sequence is TGTGCCAGAAGCTTCGGAGGGTCATGGGGCAATCAGCCCCAGCATTTT.